This T cell receptor beta chain appears in the sequencing data of a study of blood T cell repertoires in COVID-19 (dated by TCRdb to 2018 to 2020). Turning to the overall study: Collaborator samples came from the United States, Italy and Spain and covered acute and convalescent phases of COVID-19. The material from the prospective study consisted of cDNA or gDNA derived from T cells, B-cell-depleted T cells, or PBMCs. The dataset comprised deeply sampled blood TCRbeta repertoires from subjects exposed to, actively infected with, or recovered from COVID-19. A freely available public database, intended as a resource for researchers studying the immune response to SARS-CoV-2, is where the repertoires were released. Samples were obtained from the ongoing ImmuneRACE study (first 160 participants) and from about 1,300 subjects provided by 6 global collaborators. A de-identified subject ID, COVID-19 status, age in years and sex were almost always included in the sample metadata. Where HLA class I and class II types were available, the types were taken from metadata supplied by the sample provider, not from assay-based typing.

CDR1 and CDR2, per the germline V gene (reference sequence), are MNHNY and SVGAGI. The CDR3 spans 17 residues, from the cysteine through the phenylalanine. Just CDR3 DNA is preserved here, 51 bases in frame from base 1. After removal of 6 bases from V and 0 bases from J, the junction retains 11 bases not matched to a gene. Collaborating institutions collected whole blood in K2EDTA tubes following their own protocols. For TCRbeta analysis, collaborators shipped samples in one of three forms: frozen whole blood, isolated PBMCs, or DNA extracted from either of those sample types. The research as a whole found: How much clinical and demographic metadata was included differed by source and by participant, and the metadata was provided uncurated.

TCRbeta CDR3 regions were amplified from genomic DNA by means of the immunoSEQ Assay, a bias-controlled multiplex PCR. The authors' pipeline ran thus. The number of nucleated cells in each sample was estimated from the amplification of reference gene primers within the assay. To quantify the absolute abundance of each unique TCRbeta CDR3 rearrangement, sequence reads were collapsed and filtered. For each sample, productive Simpson clonality was calculated as the square root of Simpson's diversity index across productive rearrangements. TCRdb mirrors the immuneACCESS table, restricted to in-frame sequences. Some clones are absent from its copies; in checked studies, under half trace to an unresolved V gene, and the reason for the others is unknown. V, J and clone size are those of that table, while D and trimming were read from the DNA. The sample records approximately 280,000 clones, 70% to 90% of which are singletons. Clones ranked in the top ten supply approximately 5.1% of the sample.

For this clone: The antigen it recognizes is unknown. Base qualities are not at hand, and no much larger clone is one base apart.

This receptor chain uses TRBV6-6 and TRBJ1-3; TRBD1 aligns with 7 central bases. Sequenced material: peripheral blood. This TCR derives from a man aged 45-65 years with active or convalescent COVID-19. The sequence in DNA is TGTGCCAGCAGACGATGGACAGGAGCTAGCTCTGGAAACACCATATATTTT. This codes for CASRRWTGASSGNTIYF.